The rows below give T cell receptor beta chains drawn from one sample of a study of shared clonotypes between healthy human individuals. Measured with immunoSEQ multiplex PCR; TCRdb has only the in-frame clones, and not every one. The data contain millions of clones, about 95% of them singletons. The sample comprised naive CD8+ T cells sorted from blood. All receptors derive from a man between 18 and 35 years old in good health. CDR3s leave out the opening cysteine and the closing phenylalanine or tryptophan. A D gene is named only where the DNA matches it firmly. Some rows have no size entry. The others give once, few or many, or a class for an expanded clone.

D gene,V gene,clone size,CDR3 protein
TRBD2,TRBV4-3,-,ASSPGTSGGEAYEQY
-,TRBV6-1,-,ASSEGSPGNTIY
TRBD2,TRBV7-8,once,ASSLPSGGAGDTQY
-,TRBV11-2,-,ASSLPLGAKETQY
-,TRBV6-6,-,ASTPNEKLF
TRBD1,TRBV27,-,ASSPGTALATNEKLF
-,TRBV2,-,ASSGRGQGPYNEQF
TRBD2,TRBV30,-,AWSVRKVAGRNIAKNIQY
-,TRBV27,-,ASSYAAGPTYEQY
TRBD2,TRBV9,-,ASSVTSGGTISTDTQY
-,TRBV4-1,once,ASSPRLAYNEQF
TRBD1,TRBV27,-,ASGIDRGYEQY
-,TRBV19,-,ASSIPEPSGNTIY
TRBD2,TRBV7-9,-,ASSPPSGASTDTQY
-,TRBV5-4,-,ASSLSQSLNGYT
TRBD2,TRBV2,-,AIAAGREQETQY
TRBD2,TRBV13,-,ASSFAPSSGGIGEQY
-,TRBV13,-,ASSGLSYEQY
TRBD2,TRBV10-3,once,AITPSGGDNEQF
TRBD1,TRBV4-1,-,ASSQDPGTGSLNYGYT
-,TRBV6-5,-,ASSWDGNEQY
TRBD1,TRBV4-1,-,ASSQTLQGSYEQY
-,TRBV28,-,ASITKEGPANYGYT
-,TRBV28,-,ASSLVAASYNEQF
-,TRBV6-5,-,ASSWDLNTGELF
-,TRBV21-1,-,ASREDTHQPQH
-,TRBV7-9,few,ASSFDSYEQY
-,TRBV29-1,-,SVLGPFLEAF
-,TRBV14,-,ASSQVGHPNSPLH
-,TRBV18,once,ASSPPGVNTEAF
TRBD1,TRBV19,-,ASSIFGTGRTDTFNQPQH
TRBD1,TRBV10-1,-,ASSGTRGQDTGELF
-,TRBV28,-,ASSLGPGSGDTEAF
-,TRBV4-1,-,ASSQTLFRGRGTDTQY
-,TRBV5-1,-,ASSLQSDPGETQY
-,TRBV7-9,-,ASSLRDGGEDGYT
-,TRBV7-9,-,ASSLNSGYEQY
-,TRBV7-2,once,ASSLGTYSSYEQY